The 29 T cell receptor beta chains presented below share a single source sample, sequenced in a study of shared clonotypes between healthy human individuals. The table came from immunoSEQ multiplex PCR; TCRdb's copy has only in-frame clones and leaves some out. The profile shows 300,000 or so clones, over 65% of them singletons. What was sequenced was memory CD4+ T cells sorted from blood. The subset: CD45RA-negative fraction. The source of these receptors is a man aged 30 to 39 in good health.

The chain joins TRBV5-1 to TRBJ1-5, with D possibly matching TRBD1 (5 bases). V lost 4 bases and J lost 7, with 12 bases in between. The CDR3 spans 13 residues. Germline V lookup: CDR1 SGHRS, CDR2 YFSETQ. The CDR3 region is CASSPEGHQPQHF. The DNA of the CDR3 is TGCGCCAGCAGCCCGGAGGGGCACCAGCCCCAGCATTTT.

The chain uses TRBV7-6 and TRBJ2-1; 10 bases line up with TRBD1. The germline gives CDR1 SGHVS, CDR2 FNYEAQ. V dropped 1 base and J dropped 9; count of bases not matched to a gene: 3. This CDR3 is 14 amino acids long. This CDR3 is CASSLGGQGFEQFF. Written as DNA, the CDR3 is TGTGCCAGCAGCTTAGGGGGACAGGGGTTTGAGCAGTTCTTC.

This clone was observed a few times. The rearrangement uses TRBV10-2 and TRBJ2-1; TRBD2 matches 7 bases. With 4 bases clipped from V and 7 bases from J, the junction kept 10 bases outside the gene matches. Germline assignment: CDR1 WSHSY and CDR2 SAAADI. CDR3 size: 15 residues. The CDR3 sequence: CASSGPSGIPNEQFF. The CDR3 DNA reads TGCGCCAGCAGTGGGCCCAGCGGGATCCCTAATGAGCAGTTCTTC.

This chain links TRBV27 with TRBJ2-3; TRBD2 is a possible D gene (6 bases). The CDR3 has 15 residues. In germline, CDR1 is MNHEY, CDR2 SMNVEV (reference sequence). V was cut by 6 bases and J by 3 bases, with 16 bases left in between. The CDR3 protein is CASRARGAHTDTQYF. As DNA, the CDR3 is TGTGCCAGCAGGGCGCGGGGCGCTCATACAGATACGCAGTATTTT.

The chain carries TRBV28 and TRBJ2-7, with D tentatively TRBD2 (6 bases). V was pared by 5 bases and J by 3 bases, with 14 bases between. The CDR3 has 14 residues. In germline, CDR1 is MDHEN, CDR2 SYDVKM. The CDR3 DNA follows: TGTGCCAGCAGTAGGAGGGAAGGGAACTACGAGCAGTACTTC. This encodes CASSRREGNYEQYF.

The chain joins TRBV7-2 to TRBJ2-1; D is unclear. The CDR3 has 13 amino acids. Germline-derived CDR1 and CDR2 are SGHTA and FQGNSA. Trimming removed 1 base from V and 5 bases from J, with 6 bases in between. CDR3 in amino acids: CASSLGRHNEQFF. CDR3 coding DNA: TGTGCCAGCAGCTTAGGCCGTCACAATGAGCAGTTCTTC.

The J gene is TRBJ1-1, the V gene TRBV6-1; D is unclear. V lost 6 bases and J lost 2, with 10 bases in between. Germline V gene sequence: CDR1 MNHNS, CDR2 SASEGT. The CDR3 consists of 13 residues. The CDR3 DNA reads TGTGCCAGCAGGGTAACAGATAACACTGAAGCTTTCTTT. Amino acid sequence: CASRVTDNTEAFF.

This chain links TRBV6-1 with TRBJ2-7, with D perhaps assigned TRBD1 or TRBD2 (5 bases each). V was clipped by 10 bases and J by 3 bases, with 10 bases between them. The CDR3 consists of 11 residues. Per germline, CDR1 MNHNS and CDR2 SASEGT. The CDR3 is CATGTFYEQYF. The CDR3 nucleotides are TGTGCCACAGGGACCTTCTACGAGCAGTACTTC.

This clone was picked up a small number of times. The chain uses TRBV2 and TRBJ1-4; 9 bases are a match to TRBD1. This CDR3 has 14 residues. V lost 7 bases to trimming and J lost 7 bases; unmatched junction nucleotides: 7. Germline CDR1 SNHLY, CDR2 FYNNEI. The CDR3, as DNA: TGTGCCAGCAAATCGGGACAGGGTGGTGAAAAACTGTTTTTT. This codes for CASKSGQGGEKLFF.

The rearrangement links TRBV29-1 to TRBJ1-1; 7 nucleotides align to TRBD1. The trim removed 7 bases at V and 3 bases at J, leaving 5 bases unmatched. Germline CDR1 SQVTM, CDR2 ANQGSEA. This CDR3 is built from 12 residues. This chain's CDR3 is CSARDSYTEAFF. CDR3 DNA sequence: TGCAGCGCCAGGGACAGCTACACTGAAGCTTTCTTT.

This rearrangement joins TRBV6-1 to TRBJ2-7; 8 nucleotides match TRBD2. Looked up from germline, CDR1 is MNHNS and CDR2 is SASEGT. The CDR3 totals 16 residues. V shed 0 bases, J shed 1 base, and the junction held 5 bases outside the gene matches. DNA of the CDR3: TGTGCCAGCAGTGAAGCGATATCTAGCGGGTCCTACGAGCAGTACTTC. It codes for CASSEAISSGSYEQYF.

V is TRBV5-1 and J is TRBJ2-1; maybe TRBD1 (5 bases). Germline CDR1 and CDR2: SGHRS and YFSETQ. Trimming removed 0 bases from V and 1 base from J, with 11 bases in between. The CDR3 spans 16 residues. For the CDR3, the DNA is TGCGCCAGCAGCTTGGAGGGGCTGAGGTCCTACAATGAGCAGTTCTTC. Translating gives CASSLEGLRSYNEQFF.

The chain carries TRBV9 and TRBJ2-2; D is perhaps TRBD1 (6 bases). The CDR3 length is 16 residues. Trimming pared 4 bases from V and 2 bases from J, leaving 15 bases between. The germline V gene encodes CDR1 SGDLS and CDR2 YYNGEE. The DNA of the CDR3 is TGTGCCAGCAGCCCTCAGGGGTTGGCAAACACCGGGGAGCTGTTTTTT. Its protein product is CASSPQGLANTGELFF.

The CDR3 sequence: CASRSVVGPETQYF. Written as DNA, the CDR3 is TGTGCCAGCCGGTCTGTTGTGGGTCCAGAGACCCAGTACTTC. V usage is TRBV7-2 and J usage is TRBJ2-5; D not resolved. Germline V lookup: CDR1 SGHTA, CDR2 FQGNSA. V was shortened by 8 bases and J by 4 bases, with 17 bases between the two germline ends. The CDR3 sequence is 14 residues long. Full variable domain (outside the CDR3, taken from reference TRBV7-2 and TRBJ2-5): GAGVSQSPSNKVTEKGKDVELRCDPISGHTALYWYRQSLGQGLEFLIYFQGNSAPDKSGLPSDRFSAERTGGSVSTLTIQRTQQEDSAVYLCASRSVVGPETQYFGPGTRLLVL.

The CDR3 coding sequence is TGTGCCAGCTCACCAGCAGGGCTACCATGGAACACTGAAGCTTTCTTT. It is translated as CASSPAGLPWNTEAFF. V gene TRBV18 combines with J gene TRBJ1-1; weak D call: TRBD1 (5 bases). Germline CDR1 and CDR2: KGHSH and LQKENI. Trimming cost V 2 bases and J 1 base, with 14 bases left between them. The length of the CDR3 is 16 residues.

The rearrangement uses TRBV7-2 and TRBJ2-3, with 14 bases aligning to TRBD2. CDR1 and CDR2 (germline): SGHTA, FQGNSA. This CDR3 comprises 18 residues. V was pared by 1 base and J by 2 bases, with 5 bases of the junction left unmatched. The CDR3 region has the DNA TGTGCCAGCAGCTTAGAATTGACTAGCGGGAGGGCCACAGATACGCAGTATTTT. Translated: CASSLELTSGRATDTQYF. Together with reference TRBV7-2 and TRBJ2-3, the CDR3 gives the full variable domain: GAGVSQSPSNKVTEKGKDVELRCDPISGHTALYWYRQSLGQGLEFLIYFQGNSAPDKSGLPSDRFSAERTGGSVSTLTIQRTQQEDSAVYLCASSLELTSGRATDTQYFGPGTRLTVL.

CDR3: CASSSDYKLQETQYF. CDR3 in DNA: TGTGCCAGCAGCTCCGACTATAAGCTACAAGAGACCCAGTACTTC. The chain carries TRBV7-8 and TRBJ2-5; possibly TRBD2 for D (5 bases). CDR1 is SGHVS and CDR2 is FQNEAQ in the germline V gene. The CDR3 contains 15 residues. V lost 4 bases and J 2 bases, leaving 14 bases between the germline ends.

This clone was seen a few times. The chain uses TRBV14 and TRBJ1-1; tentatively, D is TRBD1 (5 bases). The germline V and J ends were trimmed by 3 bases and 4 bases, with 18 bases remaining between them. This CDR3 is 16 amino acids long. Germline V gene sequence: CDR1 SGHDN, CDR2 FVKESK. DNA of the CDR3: TGTGCCAGCAGCCACCGCGGAGGGACTAAGGGCACTGAAGCTTTCTTT. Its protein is CASSHRGGTKGTEAFF.

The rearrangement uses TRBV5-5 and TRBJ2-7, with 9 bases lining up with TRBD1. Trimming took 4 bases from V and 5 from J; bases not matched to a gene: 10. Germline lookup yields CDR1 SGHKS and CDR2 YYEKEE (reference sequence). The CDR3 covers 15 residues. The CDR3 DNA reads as TGTGCCAGCAGCATATCCGGGACAGGGACCCACGAGCAGTACTTC. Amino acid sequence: CASSISGTGTHEQYF.

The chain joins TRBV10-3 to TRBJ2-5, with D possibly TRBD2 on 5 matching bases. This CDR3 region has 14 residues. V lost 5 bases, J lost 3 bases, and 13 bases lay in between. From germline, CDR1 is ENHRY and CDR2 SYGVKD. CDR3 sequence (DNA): TGTGCCATCAGTATCATTCCCGGGGAAGAGACCCAGTACTTC. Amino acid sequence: CAISIIPGEETQYF.

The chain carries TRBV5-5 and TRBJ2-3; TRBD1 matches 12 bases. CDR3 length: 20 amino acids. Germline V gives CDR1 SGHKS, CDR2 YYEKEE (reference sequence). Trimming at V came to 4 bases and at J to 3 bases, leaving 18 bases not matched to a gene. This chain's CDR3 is CASSRTGTGGVGMGTDTQYF. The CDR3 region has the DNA TGTGCCAGCAGCAGGACCGGGACAGGGGGCGTCGGGATGGGAACAGATACGCAGTATTTT.

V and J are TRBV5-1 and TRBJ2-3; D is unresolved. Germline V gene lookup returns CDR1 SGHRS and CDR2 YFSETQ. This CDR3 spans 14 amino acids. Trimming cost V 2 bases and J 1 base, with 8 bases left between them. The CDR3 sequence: CASSFETGTDTQYF. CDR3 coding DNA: TGCGCCAGCAGCTTCGAGACTGGCACAGATACGCAGTATTTT.

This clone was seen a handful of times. CDR3 sequence reads: CASSLGGTNQPQHF. CDR3 sequence (DNA): TGTGCCAGCAGCTTGGGTGGCACTAATCAGCCCCAGCATTTT. This rearrangement joins TRBV5-4 to TRBJ1-5; D is uncertain. This CDR3 is built from 14 residues. Per germline, CDR1 SGHNT and CDR2 YYREEE (reference sequence). Trimming stripped 0 bases from V and 4 bases from J, with 8 bases between.

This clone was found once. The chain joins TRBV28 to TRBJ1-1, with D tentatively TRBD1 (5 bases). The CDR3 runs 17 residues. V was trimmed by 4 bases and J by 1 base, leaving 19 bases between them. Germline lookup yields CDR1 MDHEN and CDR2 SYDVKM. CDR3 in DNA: TGTGCCAGCAGTTCGACAGCGCCTTGGGTTGGGAACACTGAAGCTTTCTTT. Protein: CASSSTAPWVGNTEAFF. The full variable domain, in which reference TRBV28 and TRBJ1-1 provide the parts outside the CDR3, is DVKVTQSSRYLVKRTGEKVFLECVQDMDHENMFWYRQDPGLGLRLIYFSYDVKMKEKGDIPEGYSVSREKKERFSLILESASTNQTSMYLCASSSTAPWVGNTEAFFGQGTRLTVV.

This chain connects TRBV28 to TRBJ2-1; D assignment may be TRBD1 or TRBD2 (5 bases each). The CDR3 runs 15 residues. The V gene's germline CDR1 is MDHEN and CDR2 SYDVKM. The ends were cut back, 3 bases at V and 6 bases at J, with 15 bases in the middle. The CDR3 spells CASSFSSGRTNEQFF. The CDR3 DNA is TGTGCCAGCAGTTTTAGTTCGGGGCGGACCAATGAGCAGTTCTTC.

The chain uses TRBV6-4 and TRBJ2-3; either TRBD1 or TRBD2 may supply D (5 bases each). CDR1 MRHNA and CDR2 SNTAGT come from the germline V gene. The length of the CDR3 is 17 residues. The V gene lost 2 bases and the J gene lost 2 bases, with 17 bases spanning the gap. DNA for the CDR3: TGTGCCAGCAGTGACGTGATTCGGGGCACCCTCACAGATACGCAGTATTTT. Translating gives CASSDVIRGTLTDTQYF.

The CDR3 protein is CASRRTVFGERADTQYF. For the CDR3, the DNA is TGCGCCAGCAGGCGGACTGTGTTTGGGGAAAGGGCGGATACGCAGTATTTT. The chain carries TRBV5-1 and TRBJ2-3, with D maybe TRBD2 (5 bases). The germline V gene has CDR1 SGHRS and CDR2 YFSETQ. This CDR3 spans 17 amino acids. V was trimmed by 5 bases and J by 6 bases, leaving 25 bases between them.

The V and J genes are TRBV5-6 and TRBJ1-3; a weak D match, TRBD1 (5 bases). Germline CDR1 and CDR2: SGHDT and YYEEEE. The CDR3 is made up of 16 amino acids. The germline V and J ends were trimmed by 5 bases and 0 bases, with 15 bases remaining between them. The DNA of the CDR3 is TGTGCCAGCAGTTCTGGGACGTTTAGCTCTGGAAACACCATATATTTT. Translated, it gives CASSSGTFSSGNTIYF.

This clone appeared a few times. The CDR3 nucleotides are TGCGCCAGCAGCTTGGACGGGACACCTATATCCTACAATGAGCAGTTCTTC. Protein sequence: CASSLDGTPISYNEQFF. This chain links TRBV5-1 with TRBJ2-1; possibly TRBD1 for D (6 bases). The germline V gene encodes CDR1 SGHRS and CDR2 YFSETQ. CDR3 size: 17 residues. V was pared by 0 bases and J by 1 base, with 14 bases between.